The 20 T cell receptor beta chains reported below all come from one sample, sequenced in a study of cytomegalovirus exposure and HLA in healthy donors (dated by TCRdb to about 2017). Libraries were prepared through the immunoSEQ multiplex PCR assay. For the multiplex PCR, a mixture combining 60 forward primers for TCR Vbeta segments and 13 reverse primers for TCR Jbeta segments was used. The source is immuneACCESS, and TCRdb retained only in-frame sequences with V and J called. Part of the clones is not carried over; for the studies checked, unresolved V genes explain less than half of this, and the remainder is unexplained. The sample includes 130,000 to 150,000 clones, with approximately 80% observed a single time. In total, the top ten clones hold 2% to 3% of the sample. Material: PBMCs. These receptors came from a young woman in good health and CMV-seropositive.

The chain uses TRBV5-1 and TRBJ2-5; D is unclear. Germline V gene lookup returns CDR1 SGHRS and CDR2 YFSETQ. The CDR3 consists of 13 residues. The ends were cut back, 1 base at V and 3 bases at J, with 7 bases in the middle. The CDR3 region is CASSLQLEETQYF. DNA of the CDR3: TGCGCCAGCAGCTTGCAACTCGAAGAGACCCAGTACTTC.

The chain recombines TRBV6-5 with TRBJ2-1, with a weak D call TRBD1 (6 bases). CDR1 and CDR2 (germline): MNHEY, SVGAGI. V shed 6 bases and J shed 2 bases, with 14 bases lying between them. The length of the CDR3 is 15 residues. The CDR3 DNA reads as TGTGCCAGCAGGGCTTATTGGGACACCTACAATGAGCAGTTCTTC. This gives the protein CASRAYWDTYNEQFF.

CDR3 nucleotide sequence: TGTGCCAGCAGCTTAGAGGCGGGATACAATCAGCCCCAGCATTTT. Amino acid sequence: CASSLEAGYNQPQHF. The chain is built from TRBV11-2 and TRBJ1-5; D call uncertain. Trimming cost V 0 bases and J 3 bases, with 9 bases left between them. Germline CDR1 is SGHAT and CDR2 is FQNNGV. This CDR3 region has 15 residues.

This clone was observed a few times. V gene TRBV6-5 combines with J gene TRBJ1-1, with 8 positions matching TRBD1. J gave up 3 bases and V 5 bases, and 5 bases lay outside the gene matches. Germline V gene lookup returns CDR1 MNHEY and CDR2 SVGAGI. This CDR3 has 14 amino acids. CDR3 residues: CASSQGARDTEAFF. CDR3 sequence (DNA): TGTGCCAGCAGTCAGGGGGCGCGAGACACTGAAGCTTTCTTT.

The sample holds one count of this clone. This rearrangement joins TRBV19 to TRBJ1-1; D gene uncertain. CDR1 is LNHDA and CDR2 is SQIVND in the germline V gene (reference sequence). CDR3 length: 15 residues. V lost 1 base and J lost 0, with 9 bases in between. The CDR3 loop is CASSIVPGLNTEAFF. CDR3 DNA sequence: TGTGCCAGTAGTATAGTCCCAGGTCTGAACACTGAAGCTTTCTTT.

The V call is TRBV7-2, the J call TRBJ2-1; 9 bases map to TRBD2. Trimming cost V 10 bases and J 6 bases; bases outside gene matches: 4. Germline V gene data show CDR1 as SGHTA and CDR2 as FQGNSA. The CDR3 sequence is 12 residues long. The CDR3 DNA sequence: TGTGCCACGAGCGGGGGGCCCAATGAGCAGTTCTTC. It specifies CATSGGPNEQFF.

This clone was recorded once. The chain links TRBV6-6 to TRBJ1-5, with TRBD1 matching over 7 bases. Trimming at V came to 2 bases and at J to 13 bases, leaving 5 bases not matched to a gene. Looked up from germline, CDR1 is MNHNY and CDR2 is SVGAGI (reference sequence). CDR3 length: 12 residues. CDR3 sequence reads: CASSYRDRRQHF. CDR3 DNA: TGTGCCAGCAGTTACCGGGACAGACGACAGCATTTT.

The chain carries TRBV18 and TRBJ2-6, with 16 bases aligning to TRBD2. The CDR3 has 22 amino acids. The V gene's germline CDR1 is KGHSH and CDR2 LQKENI. V lost 3 bases to trimming and J lost 2 bases; unmatched junction nucleotides: 13. CDR3 sequence: CASSPLVTGTSGGAAGANVLTF. CDR3 nucleotides: TGTGCCAGCTCACCTCTCGTCACCGGGACTAGCGGGGGGGCTGCTGGGGCCAACGTCCTGACTTTC.

This clone was recorded only once. The rearrangement uses TRBV19 and TRBJ1-2; D not certain. Trimming pared 4 bases from V and 2 bases from J, leaving 5 bases between. Germline values: CDR1 LNHDA, CDR2 SQIVND (reference sequence). CDR3 size: 12 residues. Written as DNA, the CDR3 is TGTGCCAGTAGTAGGGCAAACTATGGCTACACCTTC. The encoded protein is CASSRANYGYTF.

The CDR3 region is CATRQGMDYGYTF. The CDR3 DNA is TGTGCCACCAGACAGGGTATGGACTATGGCTACACCTTC. This sequence joins TRBV15 and TRBJ1-2; D is possibly TRBD1 (6 bases). The CDR3 covers 13 residues. Trimming removed 6 bases from V and 3 bases from J, with 11 bases in between. CDR1 is LNHNV, CDR2 YYDKDF, per germline (reference sequence).

A note on this clone: Other nucleotide sequences from this sample produce the same CDR3. The V gene is TRBV19, the J gene TRBJ2-1; 7 bases line up with TRBD1. J gave up 1 base and V 6 bases, and 6 bases lay outside the gene matches. The CDR3 extends over 15 amino acids. From germline, CDR1 is LNHDA and CDR2 SQIVND (reference sequence). For the CDR3, the DNA is TGTGCCAGTAGCCTAGACAGGGCGTCCTACAATGAGCAGTTCTTC. Translation: CASSLDRASYNEQFF.

The rearrangement joins TRBV2 to TRBJ2-5; perhaps TRBD1 as D (6 bases). The V and J ends lost 3 bases and 1 base respectively, with 12 bases between them. The length of the CDR3 is 15 residues. The germline CDR1 and CDR2 sequences are SNHLY and FYNNEI. The CDR3, as DNA: TGTGCCAGCAGTGAGCCCATGGGGGCCCAAGAGACCCAGTACTTC. Encoded protein: CASSEPMGAQETQYF.

This chain joins TRBV5-6 and TRBJ2-4; tentative D call: TRBD2 (6 bases). Germline V gene sequence: CDR1 SGHDT, CDR2 YYEEEE. Trimming removed 4 bases at V and 7 bases at J, with 15 bases between. The length of the CDR3 is 14 residues. The CDR3 coding sequence is TGTGCCAGCAGCCTTACGGGGGTTGATAACATTCAGTACTTC. It yields the protein CASSLTGVDNIQYF.

The CDR3 here is CAISGMGGPGETQYF. The CDR3 region has the DNA TGTGCCATCAGTGGGATGGGGGGGCCAGGAGAGACCCAGTACTTC. The rearrangement joins TRBV10-3 to TRBJ2-5; possibly TRBD2 for D (7 bases). Germline assignment: CDR1 ENHRY and CDR2 SYGVKD. Trimming took 4 bases from V and 4 from J, leaving 16 bases between them. The CDR3 sequence is 15 residues long.

The chain combines TRBV5-1 with TRBJ2-2; 7 nucleotides match TRBD1. The V gene end was trimmed by 0 bases and the J gene end by 3 bases; junction bases not matched to a gene: 2. The CDR3 has 15 amino acids. Germline V lookup: CDR1 SGHRS, CDR2 YFSETQ. CDR3 DNA: TGCGCCAGCAGCTTGGGGGACAGAGACACCGGGGAGCTGTTTTTT. Its translation: CASSLGDRDTGELFF.

This chain links TRBV5-6 with TRBJ2-7; 7 bases align to TRBD1. Trimming took 3 bases from V and 0 from J; bases not matched to a gene: 12. This CDR3 has 17 amino acids. Per the germline V gene, CDR1 is SGHDT and CDR2 is YYEEEE. Here the CDR3 DNA reads TGTGCCAGCAGCTCCCGACTTGGGACAGATAGCTCCTACGAGCAGTACTTC. The encoded protein is CASSSRLGTDSSYEQYF. Full variable domain (missing parts from reference TRBV5-6 and TRBJ2-7): DAGVTQSPTHLIKTRGQQVTLRCSPKSGHDTVSWYQQALGQGPQFIFQYYEEEERQRGNFPDRFSGHQFPNYSSELNVNALLLGDSALYLCASSSRLGTDSSYEQYFGPGTRLTVT.

The chain has TRBV6-4 and TRBJ2-5, with TRBD2 as a possible D gene (6 bases). Germline CDR1 reads MRHNA; CDR2 reads SNTAGT. The CDR3 runs to 13 residues. Trimming took 6 bases from V and 3 from J, leaving 11 bases between them. The CDR3 nucleotides are TGTGCCAGCAGCCGGGACTCCAAAGAGACCCAGTACTTC. Translating it yields CASSRDSKETQYF.

On this clone itself: Distinct nucleotide sequences in the sample also encode this CDR3. This chain uses TRBV9 with TRBJ2-1, with 7 bases fitting TRBD2. The CDR3 runs 12 residues. Germline V CDR1 and CDR2: SGDLS, YYNGEE. The trim removed 6 bases at V and 7 bases at J, leaving 4 bases unmatched. For the CDR3, the DNA is TGTGCCAGCACTCCGGGGGGAAATGAGCAGTTCTTC. Encoded protein: CASTPGGNEQFF.

V and J are TRBV18 and TRBJ1-2; D perhaps matches TRBD1 (5 bases). The CDR3 contains 13 residues. Between the trimmed V and J ends, which lost 4 bases and 8 bases, there was a span of 14 bases. Germline values: CDR1 KGHSH, CDR2 LQKENI. CDR3 protein: CASSQNPDSGYTF. The DNA of the CDR3 is TGTGCCAGCTCACAAAACCCTGACAGCGGCTACACCTTC.

Written as DNA, the CDR3 is TGTGCCAGCAGTCATATAGCGGGGGGCAACACAGATACGCAGTATTTT. As protein: CASSHIAGGNTDTQYF. The V gene is TRBV2, the J gene TRBJ2-3; 10 bases line up with TRBD2. Germline lookup yields CDR1 SNHLY and CDR2 FYNNEI. The CDR3 extends over 16 amino acids. V trimming: 5 bases; J trimming: 2 bases; junction bases outside the gene matches: 7.